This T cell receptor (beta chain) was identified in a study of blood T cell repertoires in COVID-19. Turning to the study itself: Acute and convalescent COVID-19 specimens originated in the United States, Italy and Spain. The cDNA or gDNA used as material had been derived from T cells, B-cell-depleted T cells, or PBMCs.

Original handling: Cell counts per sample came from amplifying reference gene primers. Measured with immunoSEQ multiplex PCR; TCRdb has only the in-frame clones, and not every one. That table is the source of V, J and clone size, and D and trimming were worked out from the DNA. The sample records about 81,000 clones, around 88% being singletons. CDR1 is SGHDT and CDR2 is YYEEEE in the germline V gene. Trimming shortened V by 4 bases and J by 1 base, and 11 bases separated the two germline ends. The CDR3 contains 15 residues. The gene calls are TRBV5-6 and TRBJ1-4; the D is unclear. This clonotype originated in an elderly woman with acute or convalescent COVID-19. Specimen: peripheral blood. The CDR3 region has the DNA TGTGCCAGCAGCGCCGAACCAGAAACTAATGAAAAACTGTTTTTT. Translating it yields CASSAEPETNEKLFF.